This T cell receptor (beta chain) was identified in a study of cytomegalovirus exposure and HLA in healthy donors. The germline V and J ends were trimmed by 2 bases and 1 base, with 11 bases remaining between them. Germline values: CDR1 MGHRA, CDR2 YSYEKL. This CDR3 has 16 residues. This clone was recorded many times. Amplification used 60 Vbeta primers and 13 Jbeta primers. Assay: immunoSEQ multiplex PCR; the TCRdb copy retains only in-frame clones and omits some. Here the sample spans approximately 120,000 clones, just under 75% being singletons. This sequence was found in a man in his sixties in good health and CMV-seropositive. The sequenced sample consisted of PBMCs. This rearrangement joins TRBV4-1 to TRBJ2-2; possibly TRBD1 for D (6 bases). CDR3 sequence: CASSQFNRVNTGELFF. The CDR3 nucleotides read TGCGCCAGCAGCCAATTTAACAGGGTGAACACCGGGGAGCTGTTTTTT.